This TCR beta chain is from a study of cytomegalovirus exposure and HLA in healthy donors. Germline V gene data show CDR1 as SQVTM and CDR2 as ANQGSEA. The CDR3 runs 14 residues. V shed 5 bases and J shed 0 bases, with 10 bases lying between them. The PCR had 60 Vbeta and 13 Jbeta primers. Using immunoSEQ multiplex PCR, the repertoire was profiled, and TCRdb retains in-frame clones only, with some absent. Its clone listing holds approximately 58,000 clones. The rearrangement joins TRBV29-1 to TRBJ2-2; D might be TRBD2 (6 bases). Sequenced input: PBMCs. The sequence came from a woman under 30 in good health and CMV-seronegative. The CDR3 region is CSVLAFSNTGELFF. CDR3 DNA: TGCAGCGTTCTAGCGTTCTCGAACACCGGGGAGCTGTTTTTT.